This T cell receptor (beta chain) was captured in a study of CD8+ T cells in alopecia areata. Note on this clone: Its antigen is unidentified.

Once RNA had been extracted, it was reverse transcribed into cDNA to act as the sequencing template. Clones were sequenced by immunoSEQ multiplex PCR, and TCRdb holds only the in-frame ones, with some missing. The profile shows under 300,000 clones, 60% of them singletons. This CDR3 has 15 amino acids. V shed 4 bases, J shed 8 bases, and the junction held 12 bases outside the gene matches. Germline CDR1 SGDLS, CDR2 YYNGEE. The treatment denotes: oral pan-JAK inhibitor, 5-10 mg twice daily. Findings of the study overall: Persistence in scalp and blood during tofacitinib was observed for many expanded lesional clones. Alopecia totalis/universalis scalp especially showed more expanded CD8+ clones than normal scalp. Whether baseline CD8+ expansion is linked to response remains uncertain, given a single nonresponder. Scalp clonality and expanded CD8+ clones among the top 100 were significantly decreased by tofacitinib.

The sample in question was CD4+ T cells sorted from blood, obtained at roughly week 52, from a patient treated with tofacitinib. This TCR derives from a human donor with alopecia areata. V and J are TRBV9 and TRBJ1-3, with 7 bases that match TRBD1. The CDR3 nucleotides read TGTGCCAGCAGCCGTACCCCGACAGGGTTGGACACCATATATTTT. The encoded protein is CASSRTPTGLDTIYF.